A selection of T cell receptor beta chains follows, all from one sample in a study of immune cell composition in non-small cell lung cancer. Repertoires were generated with immunoSEQ multiplex PCR, while TCRdb's copy carries only in-frame clones and drops some. The sample consists of 11,000 to 15,000 clones, roughly 73% of them appearing once. The sequencing sample was made of lung tumor tissue. The receptors shown here come from a human donor with non-small cell lung cancer. Both conserved end residues are part of each CDR3. D genes are given only for firm matches. Not all rows give a size; the values are once, few, many and, for expanded clones, a class.

.	TRBD1	TRBV15	TRBJ2-7	TGTGCCACCAGCAGAGAGGGGCAGGGGGCAGGAGAGCAGTACTTC	CATSREGQGAGEQYF
.	.	TRBV20-1	TRBJ1-2	TGCAGTGCTAGAGATTGGCAGGGGCACACCTTC	CSARDWQGHTF
.	.	TRBV5-4	TRBJ2-2	TGTGCCAGCAGCTTTGGAGGGGCTAGGGACACCGGGGAGCTGTTTTTT	CASSFGGARDTGELFF
.	TRBD2	TRBV4-2	TRBJ2-4	TGTGCCAGCAGCCAAGATATGGGGGGAGGGGTGAACATTCAGTACTTC	CASSQDMGGGVNIQYF
.	.	TRBV10-3	TRBJ2-7	TGTGCCACAAGATTAGGGGTATGGCAGTACTTC	CATRLGVWQYF
few	.	TRBV7-2	TRBJ1-1	TGTGCCAGCTCTACAGGGCCCACTGAAGCTTTCTTT	CASSTGPTEAFF
.	TRBD1	TRBV30	TRBJ2-4	TGTGCCTGGAGTTCAGGGACAGGGGGAGTCAAAAACATTCAGTACTTC	CAWSSGTGGVKNIQYF
once	TRBD1	TRBV20-1	TRBJ2-5	TGCAGTGCGGACAGGGGAGAGACCCAGTACTTC	CSADRGETQYF
once	.	TRBV4-1	TRBJ2-3	TGCGCCAGCAGCCAAGTCAGAAGCGGGAGCACAGATACGCAGTATTTT	CASSQVRSGSTDTQYF
.	.	TRBV7-6	TRBJ2-3	TGTGCCAGCAGCTTAGAATCGGGTATGGTCCCAGATACGCAGTATTTT	CASSLESGMVPDTQYF
.	.	TRBV6-7	TRBJ1-1	TGTGCCAGCAGTTACCAACCGGGGGGACCTGGCACTGAAGCTTTCTTT	CASSYQPGGPGTEAFF
.	.	TRBV29-1	TRBJ2-5	TGCAGCGGAGCTTACAGGGAAGGAGAGACCCAGTACTTC	CSGAYREGETQYF
.	.	TRBV7-9	TRBJ2-1	TGTGCCAGCAGCACAAGCGGTACCTACAATGAGCAGTTCTTC	CASSTSGTYNEQFF
few	TRBD1	TRBV28	TRBJ1-5	TGTGCCACCGTGGACAGGGGGACCAATCAGCCCCAGCATTTT	CATVDRGTNQPQHF
.	TRBD2	TRBV27	TRBJ2-3	TGTGCCAGCAGTCTGACTAGCGCAGATACGCAGTATTTT	CASSLTSADTQYF
few	TRBD1	TRBV19	TRBJ1-1	TGTGCCAGTAGCAAACAGGGGGTGAACACTGAAGCTTTCTTT	CASSKQGVNTEAFF
.	TRBD1	TRBV4-3	TRBJ1-2	TGCGCCAGCAGCCAAGACTCCCAGGGGGGCGGGGGCTACACCTTC	CASSQDSQGGGGYTF
.	TRBD1	TRBV7-8	TRBJ1-5	TGTGCCAGCAGCAGGCGGGACAGGGGGATTGGTCAGCCCCAGCATTTT	CASSRRDRGIGQPQHF
few	.	TRBV29-1	TRBJ2-7	TGCAGCGTTGTAGAGGGCCTTCTTACCTACGAGCAGTACTTC	CSVVEGLLTYEQYF
.	.	TRBV6-1	TRBJ1-2	TGTGCCAGCAGTGAAGGAAACAACGTCTGGTATGGCTACACCTTC	CASSEGNNVWYGYTF
.	.	TRBV28	TRBJ1-2	TGTGCCAGCAGCCAACAGGGTCGGTATGGCTACACCTTC	CASSQQGRYGYTF
.	TRBD1	TRBV6-6	TRBJ1-6	TGTGCCAGCAGACGACAGGGCGATAATTCACCCCTCCACTTT	CASRRQGDNSPLHF
.	TRBD2	TRBV4-1	TRBJ2-3	TGCGCCAGCAGCTCTCGGACTAGCGGGTACACTAGCACAGATACGCAGTATTTT	CASSSRTSGYTSTDTQYF
.	TRBD1	TRBV28	TRBJ1-2	TGTGCCAGCAGGAGACAGGGAATCTCAGGCTATGGCTACACCTTC	CASRRQGISGYGYTF
.	.	TRBV6-4	TRBJ1-5	TGTGCCAGCAGTGCTAACTCTCCTCAGCCCCAGCATTTT	CASSANSPQPQHF
few	.	TRBV4-3	TRBJ1-6	TGCGCCAGCAGCCAAGATAAGCGGGACCAGGGTTCACCCCTCCACTTT	CASSQDKRDQGSPLHF
.	TRBD1	TRBV6-5	TRBJ1-1	TGTGCCAGCACCTTCGGGACAGGGACAACTGAAGCTTTCTTT	CASTFGTGTTEAFF
.	.	TRBV30	TRBJ2-1	TGTGCCTGGGGGGCCGTCATGGGTCGGGAGCAGTTCTTC	CAWGAVMGREQFF
.	.	TRBV18	TRBJ1-2	TGTGCCAGCTCACCAGAGCAGGCAGGGGAGTTCTATGGCTACACCTTC	CASSPEQAGEFYGYTF
.	.	TRBV4-3	TRBJ2-4	TGCGCCAGCAGCGAAGACGGGACTGAAACAAACATTCAGTACTTC	CASSEDGTETNIQYF
.	TRBD2	TRBV4-2	TRBJ2-5	TGTGCCAGCAGCCAAGTATTGGGACTAGCAGAGACCCAGTACTTC	CASSQVLGLAETQYF
few	TRBD2	TRBV19	TRBJ2-1	TGTGCCAGTAGTTTGCCGGGACTAGCGGGACGTGAGCAGTTCTTC	CASSLPGLAGREQFF
.	TRBD1	TRBV9	TRBJ2-7	TGTGCCAGCAGCGTAGAGGGACAGGGATACGAGCAGTACTTC	CASSVEGQGYEQYF